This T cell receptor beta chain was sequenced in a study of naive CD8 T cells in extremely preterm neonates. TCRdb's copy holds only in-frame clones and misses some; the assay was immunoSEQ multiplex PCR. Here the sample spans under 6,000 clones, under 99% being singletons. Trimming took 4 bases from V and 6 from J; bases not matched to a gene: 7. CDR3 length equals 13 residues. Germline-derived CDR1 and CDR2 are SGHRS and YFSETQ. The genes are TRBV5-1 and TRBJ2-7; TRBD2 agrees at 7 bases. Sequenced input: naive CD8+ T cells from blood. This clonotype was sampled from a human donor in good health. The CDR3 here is CASSASAGTEQYF. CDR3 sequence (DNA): TGCGCCAGCAGCGCCTCAGCGGGGACCGAGCAGTACTTC.